This T cell receptor beta chain was captured by sequencing in a study of identical twins. Template switching introduced a universal primer site, and the cDNA bore unique molecular identifiers. MiXCR was run by TCRdb on the 5' RACE reads, yielding one entry per CDR3 protein. The sample has about 290,000 distinct CDR3 sequences, 7.5% to 9.5% seen once; the top ten hold 6% to 8.5%. Healthy Caucasians were all of the donors. Germline CDR1 and CDR2: SGHRS and YFSETQ. CDR3 length equals 17 residues. The V gene lost 0 bases and the J gene lost 4 bases, with 19 bases spanning the gap. In its sample, this clonotype was seen a few times. This sample was also put to use in a study of yellow fever vaccine responses in identical twins.

This TCR came from a woman aged 18-29 years in good health. Sequencing was carried out using CD8+ T cells sorted from blood. J is TRBJ1-1 and V is TRBV5-1; TRBD1 might be the D (5 bases). The CDR3: CASSLAGAGATLTEAFF. The CDR3 DNA reads TGCGCCAGCAGCTTGGCCGGGGCAGGAGCAACTCTCACTGAAGCTTTCTTT.